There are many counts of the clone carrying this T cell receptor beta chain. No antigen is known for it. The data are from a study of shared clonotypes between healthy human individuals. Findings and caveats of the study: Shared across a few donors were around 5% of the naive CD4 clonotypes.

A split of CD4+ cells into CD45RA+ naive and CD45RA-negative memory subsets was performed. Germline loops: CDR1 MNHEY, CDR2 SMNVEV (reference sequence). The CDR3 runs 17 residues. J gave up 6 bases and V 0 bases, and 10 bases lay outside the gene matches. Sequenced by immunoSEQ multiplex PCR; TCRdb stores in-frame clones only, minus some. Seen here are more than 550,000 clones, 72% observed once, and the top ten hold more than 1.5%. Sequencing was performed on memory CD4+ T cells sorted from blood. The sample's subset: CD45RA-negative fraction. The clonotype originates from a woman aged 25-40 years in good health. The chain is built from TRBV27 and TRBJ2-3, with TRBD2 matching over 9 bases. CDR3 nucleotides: TGTGCCAGCAGTTTATCGACCGGTAGCGGGAGTAAGGATACGCAGTATTTT. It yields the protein CASSLSTGSGSKDTQYF.